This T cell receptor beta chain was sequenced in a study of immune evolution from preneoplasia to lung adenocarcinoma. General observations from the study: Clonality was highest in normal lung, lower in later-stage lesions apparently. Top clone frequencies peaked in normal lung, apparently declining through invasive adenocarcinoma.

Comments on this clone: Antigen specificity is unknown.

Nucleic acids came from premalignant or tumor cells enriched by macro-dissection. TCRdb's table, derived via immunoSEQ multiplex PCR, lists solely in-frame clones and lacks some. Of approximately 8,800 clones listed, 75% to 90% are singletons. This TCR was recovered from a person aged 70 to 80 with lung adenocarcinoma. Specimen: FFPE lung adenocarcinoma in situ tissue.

DNA for the CDR3: TGTGCCAGCAGCTTAGGGGGCGAGTATAATTCACCCCTCCACTTT. This codes for CASSLGGEYNSPLHF. V usage is TRBV7-9 and J usage is TRBJ1-6, with D possibly TRBD1 on 5 matching bases. V gave up 1 base and J gave up 4 bases, with 8 bases separating them. Germline V gene sequence: CDR1 SEHNR, CDR2 FQNEAQ (reference sequence). The CDR3 length is 15 residues.